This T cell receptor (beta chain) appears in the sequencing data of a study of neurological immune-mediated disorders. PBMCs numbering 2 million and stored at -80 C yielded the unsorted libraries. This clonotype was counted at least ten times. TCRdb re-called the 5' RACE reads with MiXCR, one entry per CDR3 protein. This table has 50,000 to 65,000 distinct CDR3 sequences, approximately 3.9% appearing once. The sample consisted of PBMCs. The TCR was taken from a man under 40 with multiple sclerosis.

Here the CDR3 reads CSARDLGSPQETQYF. In DNA form, the CDR3 reads TGCAGTGCTAGAGATCTAGGTTCGCCTCAGGAGACCCAGTACTTC. The J gene is TRBJ2-5, the V gene TRBV20-1; D is undetermined. The V gene lost 0 bases and the J gene lost 5 bases, with 16 bases spanning the gap. CDR3 length: 15 residues. Germline V lookup: CDR1 DFQATT, CDR2 SNEGSKA (reference sequence).